The 12 T cell receptor beta chains listed next were all sequenced from one sample in a study of PD-1 blockade in classical Hodgkin lymphoma. TCRdb's table, derived via immunoSEQ multiplex PCR, lists solely in-frame clones and lacks some. There are 30,000 to 40,000 clones in the sample; less than 85% occur only once, and approximately 15% lies in the top ten. All the patients suffered relapse after autologous stem cell transplantation, and brentuximab vedotin exposure differed. The sequencing here drew on peripheral blood mononuclear cells (PBMCs), taken before the second cycle of nivolumab. The receptor set was obtained from a human donor with classical Hodgkin lymphoma.

The chain employs TRBV5-1 and TRBJ1-4, with 7 bases that match TRBD1. The CDR3 length is 13 residues. With 4 bases clipped from V and 8 bases from J, the junction kept 5 bases outside the gene matches. The germline V gene has CDR1 SGHRS and CDR2 YFSETQ. CDR3 in amino acids: CASSDDREEKLFF. The DNA for the CDR3 is TGCGCCAGCAGCGACGACAGGGAGGAAAAACTGTTTTTT.

V is TRBV6-5 and J is TRBJ1-2, with TRBD1 identical over 7 bases. Germline loops: CDR1 MNHEY, CDR2 SVGAGI. V lost 6 bases, J lost 4 bases, and 5 bases stayed unmatched. This CDR3 contains 13 residues. This CDR3 reads CASSQDRVYGYTF. The CDR3 DNA reads as TGTGCCAGCAGCCAAGACAGGGTCTATGGCTACACCTTC.

The chain employs TRBV9 and TRBJ2-7; 8 bases map to TRBD1. The CDR3 has 15 amino acids. Losses at the gene ends were 4 bases for V and 2 bases for J; bases not matched to a gene: 8. Germline V gene lookup returns CDR1 SGDLS and CDR2 YYNGEE. Written as DNA, the CDR3 is TGTGCCAGCAGCCTAAGCGGACAGGGTCCCTACGAGCAGTACTTC. Residues: CASSLSGQGPYEQYF. The variable domain in full, with the rest retrieved from reference TRBV9 and TRBJ2-7, is DSGVTQTPKHLITATGQRVTLRCSPRSGDLSVYWYQQSLDQGLQFLIQYYNGEERAKGNILERFSAQQFPDLHSELNLSSLELGDSALYFCASSLSGQGPYEQYFGPGTRLTVT.

The chain has TRBV11-2 and TRBJ1-5; D gene uncertain. This CDR3 is built from 13 residues. The germline V and J ends were trimmed by 3 bases and 5 bases, with 8 bases remaining between them. In germline, CDR1 is SGHAT, CDR2 FQNNGV. The CDR3 here is CASSFSGDQPQHF. The CDR3, as DNA: TGTGCCAGCAGCTTTTCGGGAGATCAGCCCCAGCATTTT.

The J gene is TRBJ2-2, the V gene TRBV28; weak D call: TRBD1 (5 bases). Trimming cost V 3 bases and J 8 bases, with 10 bases left between them. Germline V gene sequence: CDR1 MDHEN, CDR2 SYDVKM. The CDR3 contains 13 residues. CDR3 region: CASSLLTAGELFF. The CDR3 nucleotides read TGTGCCAGCAGTTTGCTGACAGCGGGGGAGCTGTTTTTT.

V and J are TRBV6-1 and TRBJ1-5; weak D call: TRBD1 (5 bases). Trimming stripped 2 bases from V and 0 bases from J, with 17 bases between. This CDR3 is 18 amino acids long. Germline CDR1 and CDR2: MNHNS and SASEGT. CDR3: CASSERGFAVDSNQPQHF. CDR3 nucleotide sequence: TGTGCCAGCAGTGAAAGGGGTTTCGCTGTAGATAGCAATCAGCCCCAGCATTTT.

This sequence joins TRBV7-7 and TRBJ2-7; 9 bases fit TRBD1. Germline V gives CDR1 SSHAT, CDR2 FNYEAQ (reference sequence). V shed 2 bases, J shed 3 bases, and the junction held 5 bases outside the gene matches. The CDR3 is 15 residues long. The DNA of the CDR3 is TGTGCCAGCAGCTTAATGTGGGGACAGGGCTACGAGCAGTACTTC. It is translated as CASSLMWGQGYEQYF.

This clone is a singleton in its sample. The chain joins TRBV18 to TRBJ2-5; D gene ambiguous. The V end lost 1 base, the J end lost 5 bases, and 8 bases lay between the germline ends. The CDR3 loop spans 13 amino acids. The germline CDR1 and CDR2 sequences are KGHSH and LQKENI. CDR3 sequence: CASSPLRAETQYF. DNA for the CDR3: TGTGCCAGCTCACCACTCAGAGCGGAGACCCAGTACTTC. Filled out from reference TRBV18 and TRBJ2-5, the complete variable domain reads NAGVMQNPRHLVRRRGQEARLRCSPMKGHSHVYWYRQLPEEGLKFMVYLQKENIIDESGMPKERFSAEFPKEGPSILRIQQVVRGDSAAYFCASSPLRAETQYFGPGTRLLVL.

By sample fraction, this clone is medium-sized (0.01 to 0.1%). V gene TRBV27 combines with J gene TRBJ1-4; unclear D gene. The CDR3 covers 13 residues. CDR1 and CDR2 (germline): MNHEY, SMNVEV (reference sequence). Between the trimmed V and J ends, which lost 2 bases and 6 bases, there was a span of 7 bases. CDR3 in DNA: TGTGCCAGCAGTTTAGAGGGAGATGAAAAACTGTTTTTT. Amino acids: CASSLEGDEKLFF.

This clone was seen once. The chain has TRBV21-1 and TRBJ2-1; the table gives TRBD2 as D, unverified against the DNA. TRBV21-1 is classified as a pseudogene. The CDR3 runs to 13 residues. CDR3 bases: TGTGCCAGCAGCCATAGCGGGGGACATCAGCAGTTCTTC. The encoded protein is CASSHSGGHQQFF.

This clone occurred once. The chain combines TRBV29-1 with TRBJ1-2; possibly TRBD1 for D (5 bases). Germline assignment: CDR1 SQVTM and CDR2 ANQGSEA. V dropped 0 bases and J dropped 4 bases, with 12 bases sitting between them. The CDR3 is 14 residues long. The DNA of the CDR3 is TGCAGCGTTGAAGATGGTCAGGGAGGCTATGGCTACACCTTC. This sequence encodes CSVEDGQGGYGYTF. Looking up the rest from reference TRBV29-1 and TRBJ1-2 gives the full variable domain: SAVISQKPSRDICQRGTSLTIQCQVDSQVTMMFWYRQQPGQSLTLIATANQGSEATYESGFVIDKFPISRPNLTFSTLTVSNMSPEDSSIYLCSVEDGQGGYGYTFGSGTRLTVV.

This chain links TRBV7-2 with TRBJ2-7; no reliable D call. The CDR3 has 14 residues. Deletions cut 3 bases from V and 2 bases from J, with 11 bases between. The germline V gene has CDR1 SGHTA and CDR2 FQGNSA. This CDR3 is CASSLTWVTYEQYF. CDR3 coding DNA: TGTGCCAGCAGCTTGACATGGGTCACCTACGAGCAGTACTTC.